This T cell receptor (beta chain) was profiled in a study of cytomegalovirus exposure and HLA in healthy donors. V was pared by 4 bases and J by 6 bases, with 12 bases between. The CDR3 spans 12 residues. Germline-derived CDR1 and CDR2 are SQVTM and ANQGSEA. This clone was recorded a few times. As yet, its antigen is unknown. Points from the study as a whole: Associated with cytomegalovirus, according to the listing, were 150 to 200 TCR beta chains. A missense variant in DCLRE1C was later tied to TCR beta V- and J-gene trimming. There were some V segments, including TRBV6-2 and TRBV6-3, excluded as indistinguishable.

PCR involved 60 Vbeta and 13 Jbeta primers. Only in-frame clones appear in the TCRdb table, and some are missing; sequencing was by immunoSEQ multiplex PCR. The data contain more than 150,000 clones, 60% to 85% of them singletons. The chain combines TRBV29-1 with TRBJ1-2; D unclear. Sample: PBMCs. The source is a man aged 18 to 30 in good health and CMV-seronegative. CDR3 sequence: CSVAAGRDGYTF. In DNA form, the CDR3 reads TGCAGCGTTGCAGCTGGGAGGGATGGCTACACCTTC.